One T cell receptor beta chain is described in this entry. Its target is not known. The sample comes from a study of cytotoxic CD8 clonotypes in ibrutinib-treated CLL. About the research overall: Patients: more than nine relapsed/refractory, fewer than 16 treatment-naive, about 18 IGHV unmutated. After a median of around 68 months, around 15 patients stayed remitted and about 12 progressed; responses had been partial in about 24 and complete in 2.

J was trimmed by 7 bases and V by 4 bases; bases with no gene match: 15. CDR3 length: 17 residues. Looked up from germline, CDR1 is LGHNA and CDR2 is YNFKEQ. Sequenced by immunoSEQ multiplex PCR; TCRdb stores in-frame clones only, minus some. The repertoire holds about 130,000 clones, around 76% seen once, with 4.5% to 6.5% in the top ten. The study's findings and limits: Clonality rose at ibrutinib response, held steady in sustained remission, and fell toward baseline at progression. Sustained-remission and progressing patients diverged in sampling times.

The specimen was PBMCs, collected after 24 months of ibrutinib treatment. The chain recombines TRBV4-2 with TRBJ1-4; 7 positions match TRBD1. The clonotype originates from a human donor with chronic lymphocytic leukemia. The CDR3: CASSRTEAWAGGEKLFF. The DNA of the CDR3 is TGTGCCAGCAGCCGCACCGAGGCATGGGCAGGGGGTGAAAAACTGTTTTTT.